One sample yielded the 20 T cell receptor beta chains listed below, sequenced in a study of CD8 T cells in ankylosing spondylitis. Using its own MiXCR run on the 5' RACE reads, TCRdb lists one record per CDR3 protein. This table has 100,000 to 150,000 distinct CDR3 sequences, approximately 9.7% appearing once. Sequenced sample: blood, either unsorted or a sorted T cell fraction (not recorded which). These TCRs come from a male donor with ankylosing spondylitis or in good health (not recorded which).

This clonotype came up many times. J is TRBJ2-3 and V is TRBV20-1; TRBD2 matches 9 bases. The CDR3 covers 15 residues. Germline CDR1 DFQATT, CDR2 SNEGSKA (reference sequence). V was pared by 5 bases and J by 5 bases, with 11 bases of the junction left unmatched. The CDR3 DNA follows: TGCAGTGCTGTTTTTAGCGGGAGCTGGAAAGATACGCAGTATTTT. This sequence encodes CSAVFSGSWKDTQYF.

With regard to this clonotype: This could be a read error, since a much larger clone is one nucleotide away. This sequence joins TRBV7-2 and TRBJ2-4, with 10 bases matching TRBD2. Germline-derived CDR1 and CDR2 are SGHTA and FQGNSA. CDR3 length: 12 amino acids. CDR3 nucleotides: TGTGCCAGCAGCACTAGCGGGAACAGTCAGTACTTC. Protein sequence: CASSTSGNSQYF.

The sample holds many counts of this clonotype. The chain couples TRBV11-2 to TRBJ2-7; TRBD2 matches 10 bases. V trimming: 1 base; J trimming: 3 bases; junction bases outside the gene matches: 15. The CDR3 is made up of 19 amino acids. Germline lookup yields CDR1 SGHAT and CDR2 FQNNGV. CDR3 in amino acids: CASSLGASGGFISFYEQYF. Written as DNA, the CDR3 is TGTGCCAGCAGCTTAGGGGCTAGCGGGGGATTCATCTCATTCTACGAGCAGTACTTC.

This clonotype was picked up a small number of times. V is TRBV27 and J is TRBJ2-3, with D perhaps given as TRBD1 or TRBD2 (5 bases each). The CDR3 has 15 residues. Trimming shortened V by 3 bases and J by 3 bases, and 13 bases separated the two germline ends. Germline CDR1 MNHEY, CDR2 SMNVEV (reference sequence). The CDR3 here is CASSFTGPRTDTQYF. As DNA, the CDR3 is TGTGCCAGCAGTTTTACGGGGCCCCGGACAGATACGCAGTATTTT.

This clonotype was picked up many times. This chain connects TRBV6-5 to TRBJ2-3; 7 nucleotides align to TRBD2. CDR3 size: 16 residues. The V and J ends lost 5 bases and 3 bases, in that order; junction bases with no gene match: 11. Germline CDR1 MNHEY, CDR2 SVGAGI. CDR3 amino acids: CASSPLLAALTDTQYF. CDR3 nucleotide sequence: TGTGCCAGCAGTCCCCTTCTAGCGGCCCTAACAGATACGCAGTATTTT.

At least ten counts were recorded for this clonotype. This sequence joins TRBV3-1 and TRBJ2-7; 10 bases align to TRBD2. V was clipped by 0 bases and J by 0 bases; unmatched bases: 2. The CDR3 totals 16 residues. Germline CDR1 LGHDT, CDR2 YNNKEL (reference sequence). The CDR3 sequence: CASSQDIAGGSYEQYF. CDR3 nucleotides: TGTGCCAGCAGCCAAGATATAGCGGGAGGCTCCTACGAGCAGTACTTC.

This clonotype came up a few times. The chain employs TRBV20-1 and TRBJ2-2, with a tentative D call TRBD2 (6 bases). Germline V gene sequence: CDR1 DFQATT, CDR2 SNEGSKA (reference sequence). This CDR3 has 16 residues. Trimming removed 6 bases at V and 3 bases at J, with 20 bases between. CDR3 amino acids: CSAPPREFIHTGELFF. DNA for the CDR3: TGCAGTGCCCCCCCTCGGGAGTTCATCCACACCGGGGAGCTGTTTTTT.

This clonotype was observed at least ten times. The V call is TRBV7-2, the J call TRBJ2-1; tentative D call: TRBD2 (5 bases). Per the germline V gene, CDR1 is SGHTA and CDR2 is FQGNSA. This CDR3 comprises 15 residues. V dropped 2 bases and J dropped 6 bases, with 14 bases sitting between them. The DNA for the CDR3 is TGTGCCAGCAGCTTATCCCCCGGAGGCGGCAATGAGCAGTTCTTC. Translated, it gives CASSLSPGGGNEQFF.

The J gene is TRBJ2-6, the V gene TRBV28; tentatively, D is TRBD2 (6 bases). Per the germline V gene, CDR1 is MDHEN and CDR2 is SYDVKM. CDR3 length equals 17 residues. Trimming took 7 bases from V and 0 from J, leaving 16 bases between them. The chain's CDR3 is CASKGADGGSGANVLTF. CDR3 in DNA: TGTGCCAGCAAAGGGGCCGACGGGGGCTCTGGGGCCAACGTCCTGACTTTC.

This clonotype was recorded many times. The gene calls are TRBV11-2 and TRBJ2-3; D is undetermined. Trimming removed 5 bases from V and 1 base from J, with 13 bases in between. CDR3 size: 15 residues. Per germline, CDR1 SGHAT and CDR2 FQNNGV. As DNA, the CDR3 is TGTGCCAGCAGCCTCCTAGATTATGGCACAGATACGCAGTATTTT. Residues: CASSLLDYGTDTQYF.

The chain recombines TRBV5-1 with TRBJ2-2; perhaps TRBD1 as D (7 bases). There are 18 residues in the CDR3. V was trimmed by 0 bases and J by 2 bases, leaving 17 bases between them. Germline V gene sequence: CDR1 SGHRS, CDR2 YFSETQ. CDR3 DNA sequence: TGCGCCAGCAGCTTGGGGGACAGATTGGGGGGTAACACCGGGGAGCTGTTTTTT. Translating it yields CASSLGDRLGGNTGELFF.

This chain connects TRBV20-1 to TRBJ2-7; 8 nucleotides agree with TRBD2. Germline CDR1 reads DFQATT; CDR2 reads SNEGSKA (reference sequence). CDR3 length: 14 amino acids. J was trimmed by 3 bases and V by 4 bases; bases with no gene match: 8. Here the CDR3 reads CSAMSGRQVYEQYF. DNA for the CDR3: TGCAGTGCTATGAGCGGGAGACAGGTCTACGAGCAGTACTTC.

This clonotype came up many times. CDR3 DNA: TGTGCCAGCAGCCACCGGGGTACGAACACTGAAGCTTTCTTT. This encodes CASSHRGTNTEAFF. The genes are TRBV27 and TRBJ1-1; D remains ambiguous. V was shortened by 6 bases and J by 1 base, with 12 bases between the two germline ends. CDR1 MNHEY and CDR2 SMNVEV come from the germline V gene (reference sequence). The CDR3 extends over 14 amino acids.

This clonotype was seen more than once but under ten times. This chain connects TRBV20-1 to TRBJ2-7; D is ambiguous. V was shortened by 1 base and J by 2 bases, with 15 bases between the two germline ends. Germline V CDR1 and CDR2: DFQATT, SNEGSKA (reference sequence). The CDR3 is 15 residues long. The CDR3 DNA follows: TGCAGTGCTAGAGGGGGTAGGGTCCATACCTACGAGCAGTACTTC. It encodes CSARGGRVHTYEQYF.

The chain uses TRBV12-3 or TRBV12-4 and TRBJ2-5; D not certain. The CDR3 totals 13 residues. V lost 5 bases and J lost 5, with 12 bases in between. CDR3 coding DNA: TGTGCCAGCAGTCTTGGGTTTAGGGAGACCCAGTACTTC. It is translated as CASSLGFRETQYF.

This clonotype was recorded at least ten times. The chain combines TRBV9 with TRBJ2-1; 11 bases align to TRBD2. CDR3 length equals 16 residues. The trim removed 5 bases at V and 4 bases at J, leaving 8 bases unmatched. Germline lookup yields CDR1 SGDLS and CDR2 YYNGEE. The CDR3 DNA is TGTGCCAGCAGTATTAGGACTAGCGGGTTGTACAATGAGCAGTTCTTC. Translating it yields CASSIRTSGLYNEQFF. Looking up the rest from reference TRBV9 and TRBJ2-1 gives the full variable domain: DSGVTQTPKHLITATGQRVTLRCSPRSGDLSVYWYQQSLDQGLQFLIQYYNGEERAKGNILERFSAQQFPDLHSELNLSSLELGDSALYFCASSIRTSGLYNEQFFGPGTRLTVL.

This clonotype was detected a few times. The genes are TRBV29-1 and TRBJ2-1; D is possibly TRBD2 (6 bases). The germline V gene encodes CDR1 SQVTM and CDR2 ANQGSEA. V was pared by 7 bases and J by 9 bases, with 22 bases between. There are 14 residues in the CDR3. The CDR3 spells CSASRELWNGEQFF. DNA for the CDR3: TGCAGCGCCTCACGGGAGCTCTGGAATGGTGAGCAGTTCTTC.

This clonotype has a handful of counts. The chain joins TRBV19 to TRBJ1-4, with TRBD1 matching 7 bases. Trimming cost V 5 bases and J 0 bases; bases outside gene matches: 3. Germline CDR1 reads LNHDA; CDR2 reads SQIVND (reference sequence). The CDR3 has 15 residues. This chain's CDR3 is CASSPGTATNEKLFF. The CDR3 DNA is TGTGCCAGTAGTCCGGGGACAGCAACTAATGAAAAACTGTTTTTT.

This clonotype was seen ten or more times. This rearrangement joins TRBV7-2 to TRBJ2-1; 12 bases line up with TRBD2. Germline trimming cut 6 bases from V and 7 bases from J; bases unmatched to any gene: 7. Germline V gene sequence: CDR1 SGHTA, CDR2 FQGNSA. CDR3 length: 15 amino acids. CDR3 residues: CASRPTSGSRNEQFF. The CDR3 region has the DNA TGTGCCAGCAGACCGACTAGCGGGAGCCGGAATGAGCAGTTCTTC. Full variable domain (outside the CDR3, taken from reference TRBV7-2 and TRBJ2-1): GAGVSQSPSNKVTEKGKDVELRCDPISGHTALYWYRQSLGQGLEFLIYFQGNSAPDKSGLPSDRFSAERTGGSVSTLTIQRTQQEDSAVYLCASRPTSGSRNEQFFGPGTRLTVL.

This clonotype has at least ten counts. Relative to the germline gene, one junction end is altered; a read error may explain this. The chain combines TRBV7-9 with TRBJ1-3; 8 nucleotides align to TRBD1. Germline V lookup: CDR1 SEHNR, CDR2 FQNEAQ (reference sequence). The CDR3 extends over 15 amino acids. Written as DNA, the CDR3 is TGTGCCAGCAGTCCCCAGGGGGCTTCTGGAAACACCACATATTTT. As protein: CASSPQGASGNTTYF.